The 8 T cell receptor beta chains below were found in one sample sequenced in a study of T cells after posttransplantation cyclophosphamide. Cells defined as naive were viable CD3+CD4+ or CD3+CD8+ and CCR7+CD45RA+CD45RO-CD95-CD27+CD28+. TCRdb's copy holds only in-frame clones and misses some; the assay was immunoSEQ multiplex PCR. The sample yields 30,000 or so clones, about 90% seen once. The sequenced material came from naive CD4+ T cells sorted from PBMCs. The receptors were sampled from a woman in her sixties in good health, CMV-negative, and a related stem cell transplant donor.

About this clone itself: This CDR3 is also generated by other DNA sequences in the sample. J is TRBJ1-2 and V is TRBV4-1; TRBD1 agrees at 12 bases. This CDR3 has 15 residues. Germline V CDR1 and CDR2: MGHRA, YSYEKL. V lost 0 bases to trimming and J lost 7 bases; unmatched junction nucleotides: 3. CDR3: CASSQEGQGAGGYTF. CDR3 nucleotide sequence: TGCGCCAGCAGCCAAGAGGGACAGGGGGCAGGTGGCTACACCTTC.

V usage is TRBV18 and J usage is TRBJ2-7, with 10 bases that match TRBD1. The germline V gene encodes CDR1 KGHSH and CDR2 LQKENI. The CDR3 loop spans 17 amino acids. With V trimmed by 4 bases and J by 2 bases, 11 bases remained unmatched. CDR3 sequence (DNA): TGTGCCAGCTCACGTCGACCGGGACAGGGGACGACCTACGAGCAGTACTTC. It codes for CASSRRPGQGTTYEQYF. Using reference TRBV18 and TRBJ2-7 for the parts outside the CDR3, the full variable domain is NAGVMQNPRHLVRRRGQEARLRCSPMKGHSHVYWYRQLPEEGLKFMVYLQKENIIDESGMPKERFSAEFPKEGPSILRIQQVVRGDSAAYFCASSRRPGQGTTYEQYFGPGTRLTVT.

This chain joins TRBV21-1 and TRBJ2-7; TRBD2 is the table's D call, not checked against the DNA. TRBV21-1 is termed a pseudogene. The length of the CDR3 is 17 residues. CDR3 in amino acids: CASSKEPSGGGLGEQYF. CDR3 coding DNA: TGTGCCAGCAGCAAAGAGCCTAGCGGGGGGGGGTTAGGGGAGCAGTACTTC.

In its sample, this clone was seen once. J is TRBJ2-5 and V is TRBV10-1; the D gene is possibly TRBD1 (6 bases). Germline CDR1 and CDR2: WNHNN and SYGVQD (reference sequence). V lost 4 bases to trimming and J lost 2 bases, with 17 bases between them. The CDR3 consists of 16 residues. The chain's CDR3 is CASSGTANLLQETQYF. In DNA form, the CDR3 reads TGCGCCAGCAGTGGGACAGCGAATCTATTGCAAGAGACCCAGTACTTC.

V gene TRBV6-5 combines with J gene TRBJ1-3; no definite D call. This CDR3 is built from 14 residues. Trimming took 4 bases from V and 4 from J, leaving 11 bases between them. CDR1 MNHEY and CDR2 SVGAGI come from the germline V gene. CDR3 sequence (DNA): TGTGCCAGCAGTTCCGTCGTGAGGGGAAACACCATATATTTT. Amino acid sequence: CASSSVVRGNTIYF.

The chain carries TRBV19 and TRBJ1-5, with a weak D call TRBD1 (6 bases). Germline V CDR1 and CDR2: LNHDA, SQIVND (reference sequence). V lost 5 bases and J lost 1, with 12 bases in between. This CDR3 spans 15 amino acids. The CDR3 spells CASSAGAQSNQPQHF. CDR3 nucleotide sequence: TGTGCCAGTAGTGCGGGGGCGCAGAGCAATCAGCCCCAGCATTTT.

The V gene is TRBV19, the J gene TRBJ2-3, with 7 bases lining up with TRBD2. In germline, CDR1 is LNHDA, CDR2 SQIVND (reference sequence). The CDR3 is made up of 14 amino acids. V gave up 4 bases and J gave up 6 bases; unmatched junction bases: 7. As DNA, the CDR3 is TGTGCCAGTAGTACGTGGAGCGGGACCGATACGCAGTATTTT. Translating it yields CASSTWSGTDTQYF. Full variable domain (outside the CDR3, taken from reference TRBV19 and TRBJ2-3): DGGITQSPKYLFRKEGQNVTLSCEQNLNHDAMYWYRQDPGQGLRLIYYSQIVNDFQKGDIAEGYSVSREKKESFPLTVTSAQKNPTAFYLCASSTWSGTDTQYFGPGTRLTVL.

The CDR3 DNA follows: TGTGCCAGCAGCTCCGGGGGGACGGTGGGGGCCGGGGAGCTGTTTTTT. As protein: CASSSGGTVGAGELFF. This chain links TRBV11-3 with TRBJ2-2; 7 bases agree with TRBD2. CDR1 is SGHNT, CDR2 YENEEA, per germline. The CDR3 length is 16 residues. With 4 bases clipped from V and 6 bases from J, the junction kept 11 bases outside the gene matches.